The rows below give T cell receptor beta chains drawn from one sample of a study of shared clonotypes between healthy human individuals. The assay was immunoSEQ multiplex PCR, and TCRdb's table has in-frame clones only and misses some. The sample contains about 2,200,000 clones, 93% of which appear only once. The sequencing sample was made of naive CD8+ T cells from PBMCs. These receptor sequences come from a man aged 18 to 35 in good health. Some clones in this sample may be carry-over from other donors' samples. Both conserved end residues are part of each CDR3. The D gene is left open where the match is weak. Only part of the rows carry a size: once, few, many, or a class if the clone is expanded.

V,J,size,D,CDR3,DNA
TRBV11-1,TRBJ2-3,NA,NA,CASSHRADHSTDTQYF,TGTGCCAGCAGCCACCGAGCGGACCACAGCACAGATACGCAGTATTTT
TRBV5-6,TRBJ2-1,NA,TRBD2,CASSWPFDGRGDEQFF,TGTGCCAGCAGCTGGCCCTTCGACGGGAGGGGCGATGAGCAGTTCTTC
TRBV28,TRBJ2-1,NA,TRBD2,CASTPPGLAGTYNEQFF,TGTGCCAGTACGCCTCCGGGACTAGCGGGAACCTACAATGAGCAGTTCTTC
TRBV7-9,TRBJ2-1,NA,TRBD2,CASSSTSGDYNEQFF,TGTGCCAGCAGCTCCACTAGCGGGGATTACAATGAGCAGTTCTTC
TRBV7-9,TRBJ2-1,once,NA,CASSRGTYEQFF,TGTGCCAGCAGCCGCGGGACTTATGAGCAGTTCTTC
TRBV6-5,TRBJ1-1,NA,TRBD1,CASSYSGTGGTEAFF,TGTGCCAGCAGTTACTCAGGGACAGGGGGGACTGAAGCTTTCTTT
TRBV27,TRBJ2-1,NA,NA,CASSLGAVVGANEQFF,TGTGCCAGCAGTTTAGGCGCCGTCGTTGGGGCCAATGAGCAGTTCTTC
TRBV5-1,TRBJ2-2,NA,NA,CASSPVRITGELFF,TGCGCCAGCAGTCCGGTACGGATCACCGGGGAGCTGTTTTTT
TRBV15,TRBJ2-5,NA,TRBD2,CATSRDSGRGVETQYF,TGTGCCACCAGCAGGGATAGCGGGAGAGGAGTGGAGACCCAGTACTTC
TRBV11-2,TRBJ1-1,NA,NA,CASSLELKNTEAFF,TGTGCCAGCAGCTTAGAGTTGAAGAACACTGAAGCTTTCTTT
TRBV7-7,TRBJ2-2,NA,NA,CASSKTGTGELFF,TGTGCCAGCAGCAAAACAGGGACCGGGGAGCTGTTTTTT
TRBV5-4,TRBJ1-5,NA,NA,CASSPFSGGLFYSNQPQHF,TGTGCCAGCAGCCCTTTCTCGGGGGGTCTTTTTTATAGCAATCAGCCCCAGCATTTT
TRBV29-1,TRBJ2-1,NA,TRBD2,CSVEVASGPHNEQFF,TGCAGCGTTGAAGTAGCTAGCGGGCCCCACAATGAGCAGTTCTTC
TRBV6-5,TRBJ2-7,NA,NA,CASSLGAAAYEQYF,TGTGCCAGCAGCCTGGGGGCAGCTGCCTACGAGCAGTACTTC
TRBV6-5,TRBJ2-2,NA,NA,CATEGTGQDTGELFF,TGTGCCACCGAGGGCACGGGTCAGGACACCGGGGAGCTGTTTTTT
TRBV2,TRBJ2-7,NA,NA,CASTDPRSSYEQYF,TGTGCCAGCACCGACCCCAGGAGCTCCTACGAGCAGTACTTC
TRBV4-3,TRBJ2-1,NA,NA,CASRYDISSYNEQFF,TGCGCCAGCAGGTATGACATCAGCTCCTACAATGAGCAGTTCTTC
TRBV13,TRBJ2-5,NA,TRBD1,CASSAQGSGGRETQYF,TGTGCCAGCAGCGCCCAGGGTTCAGGGGGCAGGGAGACCCAGTACTTC
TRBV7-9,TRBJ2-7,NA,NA,CASSLDISSEQYF,TGTGCCAGCAGCTTGGACATCTCTTCCGAGCAGTACTTC
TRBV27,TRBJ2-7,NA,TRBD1,CASSLQGESYEQYF,TGTGCCAGCAGCCTCCAGGGGGAGAGCTACGAGCAGTACTTC
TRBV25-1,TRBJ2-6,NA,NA,CASSEYSSGANVLTF,TGTGCCAGCAGTGAATACAGCTCTGGGGCCAACGTCCTGACTTTC
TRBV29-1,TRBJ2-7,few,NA,CSVVKPGIDEQYF,TGCAGCGTGGTTAAACCGGGGATCGACGAGCAGTACTTC